This T cell receptor (beta chain) came from a study of blood T cell repertoires in COVID-19. Germline loops: CDR1 SGHTA, CDR2 FQGTGA. This CDR3 comprises 13 residues. V lost 5 bases and J 9 bases, leaving 14 bases between the germline ends. Methods used by the authors: Nucleated cell number was recorded as an estimate derived from reference gene primer amplification. Sequencing used immunoSEQ multiplex PCR; TCRdb keeps in-frame clones, though not all of them. V and J calls and clone size are those listed in that table; D and trimming were worked out from the DNA. The top ten hold approximately 1% of the sample, which has a few hundred thousand clones, about nine tenths seen once.

The sequencing sample was made of PBMCs or T cells enriched from blood (not recorded which). The TCR comes from a young woman who had been exposed to COVID-19. The genes are TRBV7-3 and TRBJ2-1; D is perhaps TRBD2 (5 bases). The CDR3 nucleotides read TGTGCCAGCAGCATTGACGGGATGGGTGAGCAGTTCTTC. Its translation is CASSIDGMGEQFF. The full variable domain, with the rest looked up from reference TRBV7-3 and TRBJ2-1, is GAGVSQTPSNKVTEKGKYVELRCDPISGHTALYWYRQSLGQGPEFLIYFQGTGAADDSGLPNDRFFAVRPEGSVSTLKIQRTERGDSAVYLCASSIDGMGEQFFGPGTRLTVL.